These T cell receptor beta chains were read from a single sample in a study of blood T cell repertoires in COVID-19. Profiled with immunoSEQ multiplex PCR; TCRdb holds only in-frame clones, not every one. Of under 300,000 clones listed, 80% to 90% are singletons. The material sequenced was peripheral blood. The receptors originated from a man aged 60 to 69 with acute or convalescent COVID-19. Both conserved end residues are part of each CDR3. The order of the fields is J gene, CDR3 length, V gene, D gene, CDR3 protein. The D gene is left open where the match is weak.

j_call: TRBJ2-1; cdr3_length: 17; v_call: TRBV19; d_call: TRBD2; cdr3_aa: CASSPPRTGTSENEQFF
j_call: TRBJ1-1; cdr3_length: 12; v_call: TRBV6-5; d_call: .; cdr3_aa: CASSNSPGEAFF
j_call: TRBJ1-5; cdr3_length: 17; v_call: TRBV6-2/TRBV6-3; d_call: TRBD1; cdr3_aa: CASSYSRQGARNQPQHF
j_call: TRBJ2-2; cdr3_length: 15; v_call: TRBV9; d_call: TRBD2; cdr3_aa: CASSVGGTSAGELFF
j_call: TRBJ2-2; cdr3_length: 16; v_call: TRBV9; d_call: TRBD1; cdr3_aa: CASSETTGTNTGELFF
j_call: TRBJ2-2; cdr3_length: 15; v_call: TRBV7-3; d_call: .; cdr3_aa: CASSLWAGETGELFF
j_call: TRBJ1-5; cdr3_length: 16; v_call: TRBV19; d_call: .; cdr3_aa: CASSPRRTDYNQPQHF
j_call: TRBJ1-6; cdr3_length: 13; v_call: TRBV30; d_call: TRBD1; cdr3_aa: CAWSVGGNSPLHF
j_call: TRBJ1-1; cdr3_length: 14; v_call: TRBV27; d_call: .; cdr3_aa: CASSLSRMNTEAFF
j_call: TRBJ1-3; cdr3_length: 15; v_call: TRBV2; d_call: .; cdr3_aa: CASSVEGNSGNTIYF
j_call: TRBJ2-2; cdr3_length: 16; v_call: TRBV28; d_call: .; cdr3_aa: CASSLLITANTGELFF
j_call: TRBJ2-3; cdr3_length: 16; v_call: TRBV11-3; d_call: TRBD2; cdr3_aa: CASSPRLAFDLDTQYF
j_call: TRBJ1-1; cdr3_length: 17; v_call: TRBV11-3; d_call: TRBD1; cdr3_aa: CASSPRRKGQLNTEAFF
j_call: TRBJ1-2; cdr3_length: 14; v_call: TRBV5-4; d_call: .; cdr3_aa: CASSSGSLLYGYTF
j_call: TRBJ2-3; cdr3_length: 17; v_call: TRBV3-1/TRBV3-2; d_call: TRBD2; cdr3_aa: CASSLGGASGNTDTQYF